This T cell receptor (beta chain) was retrieved from a study of shared T cell receptors in the human thymus (dated by TCRdb to the early 2020s). As for the study more broadly: The study examined how self-reactive, shared T-cell receptor alpha chains are generated in the human thymus.

For this clone: Its antigen remains undetermined. Base qualities are not provided; no much larger clone lies one nucleotide away.

The receptor library was made with the immunoSEQ multiplex PCR assay. TCRdb stores this immuneACCESS table with in-frame sequences only. Part of the clones is absent; in the studies checked, under half of the shortfall reflects unresolved V genes, and no reason is known for the rest. A total of more than 300,000 clones appear in this sample, more than 85% of them only once. In total, the top ten clones hold 0.015% to 0.025% of the sample. This sequence was found in a human donor. The specimen sequenced was thymocytes.

CDR3 sequence: CASSSPRTSGYNEQFF. The DNA is TGTGCCAGCAGCTCTCCCCGGACTAGCGGTTACAATGAGCAGTTCTTC. This sequence uses TRBV11-2 and TRBJ2-1, with TRBD2 identical over 10 junction bases. The CDR3 runs 16 residues from the cysteine to the phenylalanine. Only the CDR3 DNA is retained, 48 bases long and in frame from the first base. The germline V gene supplies CDR1 SGHAT and CDR2 FQNNGV. Trimming takes 4 bases off V and 4 bases off J; junction bases not matched to a gene: 7. Here the CDR3 is joined to the reference TRBV11-2 and TRBJ2-1 genes, and the full variable domain is: EAGVAQSPRYKIIEKRQSVAFWCNPISGHATLYWYQQILGQGPKLLIQFQNNGVVDDSQLPKDRFSAERLKGVDSTLKIQPAKLEDSAVYLCASSSPRTSGYNEQFFGPGTRLTVL.